A selection of T cell receptor beta chains follows, all from one sample in a study of shared clonotypes between healthy human individuals. The method was immunoSEQ multiplex PCR; TCRdb's version includes in-frame clones alone and lacks a portion of them. Here the sample spans about 2,500,000 clones, approximately 92% being singletons. The sequenced sample consisted of naive CD4+ T cells sorted from blood. The receptors stem from a man aged 18 to 30 in good health. Each CDR3 is given with its conserved first and last residue. The D gene is left open where the match is weak.

>TRBD2|TRBJ2-2|TRBV7-9
TGTGCCAGCAGTTTGGCGGGGGGCACCGGGGAGCTGTTTTTT
CASSLAGGTGELFF
>TRBD2|TRBJ2-3|TRBV5-4
TGTGCCAGCAGGAGAGCCGGGACTAGCGGGGGGGCCTCAGATACGCAGTATTTT
CASRRAGTSGGASDTQYF
>TRBD1|TRBJ2-3|TRBV4-1
TGCGCCAGCAGCCAAGACCCGGGACAGGGCTCCCCAGATACGCAGTATTTT
CASSQDPGQGSPDTQYF
>.|TRBJ2-7|TRBV5-1
TGCGCCAGCAGCCTGGGGGCCTACGAGCAGTACTTC
CASSLGAYEQYF
>.|TRBJ2-5|TRBV5-1
TGCGCCAGCAGCTTGGGGGCCGTAATTGGAGAGACCCAGTACTTC
CASSLGAVIGETQYF
>TRBD2|TRBJ2-1|TRBV5-1
TGCGCCAGCAGCTTGGAGCCAGCGGGACTCTACAATGAGCAGTTCTTC
CASSLEPAGLYNEQFF
>TRBD1|TRBJ2-3|TRBV5-1
TGCGCCAGCAGCAAAGGACAGGGGCCAGATACGCAGTATTTT
CASSKGQGPDTQYF
>.|TRBJ2-5|TRBV7-2
TGTGCCAGCAGCTTAGGAAGACAAGAGACCCAGTACTTC
CASSLGRQETQYF
>.|TRBJ1-2|TRBV28
TGTGCCAGCAGTTGGGATAAGGAGGGCTACACCTTC
CASSWDKEGYTF
>.|TRBJ1-2|TRBV6-5
TGTGCCAGCAGTTACTCGGCGAACTATGGCTACACCTTC
CASSYSANYGYTF
>.|TRBJ2-3|TRBV28
TGTGCCAGCAGTCCCCAGACTAGTTTCACAGATACGCAGTATTTT
CASSPQTSFTDTQYF
>.|TRBJ2-3|TRBV7-8
TGTGCCAGCAGCTTGGGCGGCCGCACAGATACGCAGTATTTT
CASSLGGRTDTQYF
>.|TRBJ2-3|TRBV19
TGTGCCAGCTCTCATGCGGGTACAGATACGCAGTATTTT
CASSHAGTDTQYF